This T cell receptor beta chain was recorded in a study of T cell changes during pregnancy in multiple sclerosis. V was pared by 3 bases and J by 5 bases, with 13 bases between. From germline, CDR1 is LNHDA and CDR2 SQIVND (reference sequence). The CDR3 loop spans 14 amino acids. Sequencing was performed with immunoSEQ multiplex PCR; in TCRdb, only in-frame clones are kept and a portion is missing. The sample lists around 64,000 clones; 85% to 95% were seen once. The origin of this receptor is a female donor with multiple sclerosis, enrolled in a pregnancy study. Sequenced material: CD8+ T cells from peripheral blood mononuclear cells, taken in the third trimester of pregnancy. The chain carries TRBV19 and TRBJ1-1, with D perhaps matching TRBD1 (6 bases). The CDR3 DNA follows: TGTGCCAGTAGTATCGGGACACCCGCGACTGAAGCTTTCTTT. It yields the protein CASSIGTPATEAFF.